Given below is one T cell receptor beta chain in context. Its antigen is currently not known. Within one base of it there is no much larger clone, and no base qualities were kept. The immunoSEQ Assay, a bias-controlled multiplex PCR, was used to amplify TCRbeta CDR3 regions from genomic DNA. The study's own analysis went as follows. Within the assay, amplification of reference gene primers was used to estimate how many nucleated cells each sample contained. Sequence reads were collapsed and filtered to measure the absolute abundance of every unique TCRbeta CDR3 rearrangement. For each sample, productive Simpson clonality was calculated as the square root of Simpson's diversity index across productive rearrangements. The table was pulled from immuneACCESS by TCRdb, which kept in-frame rearrangements only. Such tables lose some clones; where checked, under half of the loss comes from unresolved V genes, and the rest has no known cause. Clonal size and the V and J genes are those of that table, whereas D and trimming came from the DNA. For this sample there are 150,000 to 200,000 clones; around 83% appear just once. Less than 3.5% of the sample comes from the top ten.

This sample is part of a study of blood T cell repertoires in COVID-19 (dated by TCRdb to 2020 to 2021). About the study as a whole: Samples from collaborators originated in the United States, Italy and Spain and spanned both the acute and convalescent phases of COVID-19. The prospective study material was composed of cDNA or gDNA derived from T cells, B-cell-depleted T cells, or PBMCs. Deeply sampled blood TCRbeta repertoires from subjects exposed to, actively infected with, or recovered from COVID-19 were included in the dataset. The repertoires were released in a freely available public database meant as a resource for research on the immune response to SARS-CoV-2. The samples were drawn from two sources: the first 160 participants of the ongoing ImmuneRACE study, and fewer than 1,500 subjects contributed by 6 global collaborators. A de-identified subject ID, COVID-19 status, age in years and sex were almost always included in the sample metadata. Where available, HLA class I and class II types were obtained from metadata supplied by the sample provider rather than from assay-based typing.

The collaborating institutions used their own protocols to collect whole blood in K2EDTA tubes. For TCRbeta analysis, collaborators shipped samples as frozen whole blood, isolated PBMCs, or DNA extracted from either of those sample types. The investigation overall reported the following: Clinical and demographic metadata were provided uncurated, with the amount varying by source and participant.

The germline V gene (reference sequence) supplies CDR1 LGHDT and CDR2 YNNKEL. The CDR3 sequence holds 11 residues, the cysteine and phenylalanine included. Left in the record is the CDR3 DNA by itself, 33 bases read in frame from the first base. V is reduced by 4 bases and J by 8 bases, leaving a spacing of 8 bases between them. Here the chain combines TRBV3-1 (or the pseudogene TRBV3-2) and TRBJ1-1, with TRBD1 perhaps the D gene, on 5 matching bases. The clonotype originates from a woman aged 25-40 years with active or convalescent COVID-19. What was sequenced was peripheral blood. In nucleotide form, the sequence is TGTGCCAGCAGCCGGGGGAGGGAAGCTTTCTTT. The resulting protein is CASSRGREAFF.